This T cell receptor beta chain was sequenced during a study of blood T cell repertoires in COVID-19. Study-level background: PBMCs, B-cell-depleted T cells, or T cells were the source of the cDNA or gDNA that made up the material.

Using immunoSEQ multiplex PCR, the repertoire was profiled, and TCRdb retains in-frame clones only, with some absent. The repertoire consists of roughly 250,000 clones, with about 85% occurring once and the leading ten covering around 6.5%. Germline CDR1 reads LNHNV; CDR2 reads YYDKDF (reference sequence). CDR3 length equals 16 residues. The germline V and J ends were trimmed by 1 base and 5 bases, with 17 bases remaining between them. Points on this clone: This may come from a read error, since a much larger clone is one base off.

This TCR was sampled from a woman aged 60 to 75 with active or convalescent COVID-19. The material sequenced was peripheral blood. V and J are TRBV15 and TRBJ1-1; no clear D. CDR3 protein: CATSRVRREGGTEAFF. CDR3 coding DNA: TGTGCCACCAGCAGAGTGAGGAGGGAAGGAGGGACTGAAGCTTTCTTT.